Sequencing of this TCR beta chain was carried out in a study of cytomegalovirus exposure and HLA in healthy donors. This clone was seen only a few times. PCR employed 60 Vbeta and 13 Jbeta primers. Sequencing used immunoSEQ multiplex PCR; TCRdb keeps in-frame clones, though not all of them. The profile shows about 100,000 clones, about 81% of them singletons. Germline assignment: CDR1 SGHAT and CDR2 FQNNGV. The length of the CDR3 is 14 residues. Trimming cost V 5 bases and J 6 bases, with 16 bases left between them. V gene TRBV11-2 combines with J gene TRBJ1-2; a weak D match, TRBD1 (6 bases). The TCR comes from a man in his thirties or forties in good health and CMV-seropositive. Sequencing was done on a sample of PBMCs. As DNA, the CDR3 is TGTGCCAGCAGCCAGACAGGCAGGGTGAATGGCTACACCTTC. Its translation is CASSQTGRVNGYTF.